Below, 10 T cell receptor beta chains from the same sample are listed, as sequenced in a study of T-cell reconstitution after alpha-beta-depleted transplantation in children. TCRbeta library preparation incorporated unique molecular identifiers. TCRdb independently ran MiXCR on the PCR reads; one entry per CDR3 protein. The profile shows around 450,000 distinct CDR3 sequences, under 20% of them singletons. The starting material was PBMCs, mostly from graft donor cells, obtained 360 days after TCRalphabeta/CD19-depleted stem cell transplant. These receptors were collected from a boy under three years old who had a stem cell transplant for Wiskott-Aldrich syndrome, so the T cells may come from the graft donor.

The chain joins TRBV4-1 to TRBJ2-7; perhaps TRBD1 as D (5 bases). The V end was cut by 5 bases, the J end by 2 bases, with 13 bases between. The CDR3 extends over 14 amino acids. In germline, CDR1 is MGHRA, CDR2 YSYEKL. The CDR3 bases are TGCGCCAGCAGCTCCCGACAGACAGCCTACGAGCAGTACTTC. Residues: CASSSRQTAYEQYF.

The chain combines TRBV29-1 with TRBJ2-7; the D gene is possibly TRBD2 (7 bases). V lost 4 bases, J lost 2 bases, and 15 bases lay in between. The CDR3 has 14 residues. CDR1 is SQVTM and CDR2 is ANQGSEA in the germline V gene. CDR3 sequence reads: CSVGGRGATYEQYF. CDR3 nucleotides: TGCAGCGTTGGGGGCCGGGGGGCTACCTACGAGCAGTACTTC.

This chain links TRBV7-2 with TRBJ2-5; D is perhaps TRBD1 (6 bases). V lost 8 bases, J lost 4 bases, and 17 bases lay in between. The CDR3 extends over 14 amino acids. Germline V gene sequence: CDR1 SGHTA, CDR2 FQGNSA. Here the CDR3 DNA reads TGTGCCAGCGCCCTTACCCCCAGGGGAGAGACCCAGTACTTC. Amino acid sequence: CASALTPRGETQYF.

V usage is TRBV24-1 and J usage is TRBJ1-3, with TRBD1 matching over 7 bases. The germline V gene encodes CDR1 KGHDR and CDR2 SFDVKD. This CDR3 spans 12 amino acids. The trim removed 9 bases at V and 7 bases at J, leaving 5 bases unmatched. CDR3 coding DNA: TGTGCCACCCAGGGGGATAGGAACACCATATATTTT. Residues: CATQGDRNTIYF.

CDR3 residues: CASRSPANTGELFF. CDR3 DNA sequence: TGTGCCAGTAGGTCGCCGGCGAACACCGGGGAGCTGTTTTTT. The chain has TRBV19 and TRBJ2-2; D remains ambiguous. Germline-derived CDR1 and CDR2 are LNHDA and SQIVND (reference sequence). The CDR3 is 14 residues long. V lost 6 bases and J lost 0, with 8 bases in between.

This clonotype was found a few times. CDR3: CSANRGRDIQYF. The CDR3 coding sequence is TGCAGTGCTAACAGGGGGCGGGACATTCAGTACTTC. The V call is TRBV20-1, the J call TRBJ2-4; 9 bases align to TRBD1. V shed 4 bases and J 8 bases; nucleotides not matched to a gene: 3. The CDR3 consists of 12 residues. Germline V gene sequence: CDR1 DFQATT, CDR2 SNEGSKA (reference sequence).

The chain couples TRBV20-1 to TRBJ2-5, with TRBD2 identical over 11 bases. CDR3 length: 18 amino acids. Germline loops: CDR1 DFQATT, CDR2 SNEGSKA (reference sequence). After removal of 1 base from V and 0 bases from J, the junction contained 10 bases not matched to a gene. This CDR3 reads CSARALAGGPPYQETQYF. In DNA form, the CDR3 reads TGCAGTGCTAGAGCCCTAGCGGGGGGCCCCCCGTACCAAGAGACCCAGTACTTC.

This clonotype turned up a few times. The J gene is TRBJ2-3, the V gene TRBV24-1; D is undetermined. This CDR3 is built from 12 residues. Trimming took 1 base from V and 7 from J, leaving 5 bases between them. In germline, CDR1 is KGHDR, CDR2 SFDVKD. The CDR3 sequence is CATSDLGYTQYF. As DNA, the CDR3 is TGTGCCACCAGTGATTTAGGGTATACGCAGTATTTT.

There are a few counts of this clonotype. The CDR3 sequence is CATSAGGGKNTGELFF. The CDR3 region has the DNA TGTGCCACCAGTGCTGGCGGGGGGAAAAACACCGGGGAGCTGTTTTTT. This chain joins TRBV24-1 and TRBJ2-2, with 8 bases matching TRBD2. With 5 bases clipped from V and 2 bases from J, the junction kept 6 bases outside the gene matches. In germline, CDR1 is KGHDR, CDR2 SFDVKD. This CDR3 is built from 16 residues.

CDR3 amino acids: CSAPRRSSTDTQYF. CDR3 nucleotide sequence: TGCAGTGCTCCCAGGAGATCTAGCACAGATACGCAGTATTTT. The chain links TRBV20-1 to TRBJ2-3; no clear D gene. Germline loops: CDR1 DFQATT, CDR2 SNEGSKA (reference sequence). The V end lost 5 bases, the J end lost 0 bases, and 12 bases lay between the germline ends. This CDR3 has 14 residues.